This is a list of T cell receptor beta chains from one sample in a study of blood T cell repertoires in COVID-19. Measured with immunoSEQ multiplex PCR; TCRdb has only the in-frame clones, and not every one. The sample yields roughly 100,000 clones, over 75% seen once. Specimen: peripheral blood. The receptors here all came from a man aged 45-60 years with acute or convalescent COVID-19. The conserved cysteine and the conserved F or W are not part of the CDR3 here.

j_gene	v_gene	CDR3aa
TRBJ1-4	TRBV7-9	ASSLGGTTNEKLF
TRBJ2-3	TRBV10-3	AISEVSSPLSTDTQY
TRBJ2-4	TRBV19	ASSKGAFAKNIQY
TRBJ1-1	TRBV4-1	ASSQAGRRGMNTEAF
TRBJ1-1	TRBV5-4	ASSVSDRNTEAF
TRBJ1-2	TRBV5-6	ASSPDSVANYGYT
TRBJ2-2	TRBV9	ASSVEAGELF
TRBJ1-4	TRBV28	ASSLVTGSGEKLF
TRBJ2-7	TRBV4-1	ASGVEAGASYEQY
TRBJ2-2	TRBV11-2	ASSSSRDNRAGELF
TRBJ2-6	TRBV13	ASSLAGANVLT
TRBJ1-2	TRBV7-9	ASSFGQGDAGYT
TRBJ2-1	TRBV18	ASSPPSGNNEQF
TRBJ1-1	TRBV7-9	ASSSGQNTEAF
TRBJ2-1	TRBV6-1	ASSEAWREDTYNEQF
TRBJ1-5	TRBV10-3	AIYLPVLAINQPQH
TRBJ1-3	TRBV7-9	ASTTQGSFGGNTIY
TRBJ1-1	TRBV10-1	ASSDSPLNTEAF
TRBJ2-7	TRBV27	ASSFVGEAYEQY
TRBJ2-2	TRBV5-1	ASSLAQAGQTNTGELF
TRBJ1-1	TRBV7-9	ASSLSDSDTEAF
TRBJ1-5	TRBV10-3	AINSDWNQPQH
TRBJ2-5	TRBV24-1	ATSDLPGSIGKETQY
TRBJ2-3	TRBV1	TSSQGEQDTDTQY
TRBJ2-3	TRBV5-4	ASSYQRGGTDTQY
TRBJ2-7	TRBV9	ASSSRQGHEQY
TRBJ2-4	TRBV6-5	ASTQAGGPNIQY
TRBJ1-3	TRBV6-5	ASTRTGNTIY
TRBJ1-2	TRBV3-1/TRBV3-2	ASSQGRDFGYT
TRBJ2-2	TRBV7-9	ASSLGGPNTGELF
TRBJ2-1	TRBV19	ASALARTIRWNEQF
TRBJ2-3	TRBV21-1	ASSKVLAWDTQY
TRBJ1-6	TRBV28	ASRTQYNNSPLH
TRBJ2-1	TRBV9	ASSVRGAYNEQF
TRBJ2-7	TRBV4-1	ASSQGSGNSYEQY
TRBJ2-7	TRBV28	ASSLGLPDHEQY
TRBJ2-1	TRBV14	ASSHSWTGVGEQF
TRBJ2-7	TRBV10-3	AISAQAGEQY
TRBJ1-1	TRBV19	ASSIPDRLNTEAF
TRBJ2-5	TRBV3-1/TRBV3-2	ASSQEYQTQY
TRBJ1-6	TRBV10-3	AISEIERNSPLH
TRBJ2-1	TRBV5-1	ASRLASSYNEQF
TRBJ2-5	TRBV28	ASSLGVGQGRKTQY
TRBJ2-5	TRBV6-5	ASSYSRTGGQETQY
TRBJ1-5	TRBV4-1	ASSQSQGRVSNQPQH
TRBJ2-1	TRBV18	ASSLSDSYNEQF
TRBJ1-2	TRBV28	ASVPSANYGYT
TRBJ2-1	TRBV28	ASRLAGAYVYNEQF
TRBJ2-3	TRBV7-3	ASSAGASDTQY
TRBJ1-2	TRBV5-1	ASSSDRANYGYT
TRBJ1-1	TRBV18	ASSPKQGLVNTEAF
TRBJ1-2	TRBV5-4	ASSSGQYYGYT